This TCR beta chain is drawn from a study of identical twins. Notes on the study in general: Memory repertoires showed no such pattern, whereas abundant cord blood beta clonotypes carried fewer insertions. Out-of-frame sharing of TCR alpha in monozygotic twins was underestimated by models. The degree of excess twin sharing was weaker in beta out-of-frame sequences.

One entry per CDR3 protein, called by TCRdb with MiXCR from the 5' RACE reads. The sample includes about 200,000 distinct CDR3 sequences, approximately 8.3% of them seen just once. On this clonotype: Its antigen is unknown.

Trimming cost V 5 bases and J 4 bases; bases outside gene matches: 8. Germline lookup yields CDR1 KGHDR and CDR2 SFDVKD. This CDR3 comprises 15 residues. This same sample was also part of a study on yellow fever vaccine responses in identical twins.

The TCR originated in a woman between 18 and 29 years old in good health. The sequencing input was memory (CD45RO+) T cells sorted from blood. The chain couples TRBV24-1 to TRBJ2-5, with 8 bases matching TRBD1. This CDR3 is CATSVAGGFGETQYF. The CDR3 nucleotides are TGTGCCACCAGTGTGGCAGGGGGCTTCGGAGAGACCCAGTACTTC.